The 26 T cell receptor beta chains below come from one sample, sequenced in a study of cytomegalovirus exposure and HLA in healthy donors. The study ran its PCR with 60 Vbeta and 13 Jbeta primers. Here immunoSEQ multiplex PCR was the method, and the copy in TCRdb shows in-frame clones only, minus some. The sample lists 180,000 or so clones; over 65% were seen once. The specimen sequenced was PBMCs. The receptors were sampled from a man between 18 and 29 years old in good health and CMV-seronegative.

The chain carries TRBV18 and TRBJ2-5, with D possibly TRBD2 on 6 matching bases. The CDR3 runs to 14 residues. V was trimmed by 2 bases and J by 4 bases, leaving 11 bases between them. Germline V gives CDR1 KGHSH, CDR2 LQKENI. CDR3 sequence (DNA): TGTGCCAGCTCACCATTTGGGGACTCAGAGACCCAGTACTTC. The encoded protein is CASSPFGDSETQYF.

This clone was picked up a small number of times. The V call is TRBV7-9, the J call TRBJ1-5, with D possibly being TRBD1 (6 bases). The CDR3 contains 12 residues. Between the trimmed V and J ends, which lost 2 bases and 11 bases, there was a span of 10 bases. The V gene's germline CDR1 is SEHNR and CDR2 FQNEAQ (reference sequence). This CDR3 reads CASSLNEGAQHF. Here the CDR3 DNA reads TGTGCCAGCAGCTTAAACGAGGGGGCCCAGCATTTT.

The gene calls are TRBV28 and TRBJ1-2; tentative D call: TRBD1 (5 bases). CDR3 size: 12 residues. The ends were cut back, 5 bases at V and 6 bases at J, with 10 bases in the middle. Germline CDR1 and CDR2: MDHEN and SYDVKM. The CDR3 coding sequence is TGTGCCAGCAGTCTCGGGGGGAATGGCTACACCTTC. It is translated as CASSLGGNGYTF.

V gene TRBV11-2 combines with J gene TRBJ2-1; possible D gene TRBD1, 5 bases. V lost 5 bases and J lost 6, with 11 bases in between. The CDR3 runs to 13 residues. CDR1 SGHAT and CDR2 FQNNGV come from the germline V gene. The CDR3: CASSPGHGNEQFF. In DNA, the CDR3 is TGTGCCAGCAGCCCCGGACACGGCAATGAGCAGTTCTTC.

This chain links TRBV2 with TRBJ2-7; D gene ambiguous. Germline lookup yields CDR1 SNHLY and CDR2 FYNNEI. Trimming cost V 3 bases and J 5 bases, with 5 bases left between them. This CDR3 contains 11 residues. DNA for the CDR3: TGTGCCAGCAGTGAGGAGAACGAGCAGTACTTC. Protein: CASSEENEQYF. Supplemented by reference TRBV2 and TRBJ2-7, the full variable domain reads EPEVTQTPSHQVTQMGQEVILRCVPISNHLYFYWYRQILGQKVEFLVSFYNNEISEKSEIFDDQFSVERPDGSNFTLKIRSTKLEDSAMYFCASSEENEQYFGPGTRLTVT.

The V gene is TRBV10-3, the J gene TRBJ1-1; no firm D call. Looked up from germline, CDR1 is ENHRY and CDR2 is SYGVKD. The length of the CDR3 is 13 residues. Trimming took off 2 bases at V and 0 bases at J, with 4 bases between the two ends. The CDR3 loop is CAISEPMNTEAFF. The CDR3 nucleotides are TGTGCCATCAGTGAGCCAATGAACACTGAAGCTTTCTTT.

The chain joins TRBV19 to TRBJ1-1; no reliable D call. The CDR3 loop spans 15 amino acids. The V end lost 5 bases, the J end lost 2 bases, and 15 bases lay between the germline ends. Germline V gene data show CDR1 as LNHDA and CDR2 as SQIVND (reference sequence). CDR3 region: CASSLHSILNTEAFF. DNA for the CDR3: TGTGCCAGTAGTCTACACAGCATACTCAACACTGAAGCTTTCTTT. Looking up the rest from reference TRBV19 and TRBJ1-1 gives the full variable domain: DGGITQSPKYLFRKEGQNVTLSCEQNLNHDAMYWYRQDPGQGLRLIYYSQIVNDFQKGDIAEGYSVSREKKESFPLTVTSAQKNPTAFYLCASSLHSILNTEAFFGQGTRLTVV.

The chain combines TRBV5-8 with TRBJ1-6, with a tentative D call TRBD1 (6 bases). The CDR3 extends over 15 amino acids. CDR1 SGHTS and CDR2 YDEGEE come from the germline V gene. The V end lost 1 base, the J end lost 10 bases, and 15 bases lay between the germline ends. CDR3: CASSLFTGSSSPLHF. Here the CDR3 DNA reads TGTGCCAGCAGCTTGTTTACAGGGTCGTCATCACCCCTCCACTTT. The variable domain in full, with the rest retrieved from reference TRBV5-8 and TRBJ1-6, is EAGVTQSPTHLIKTRGQQATLRCSPISGHTSVYWYQQALGLGLQFLLWYDEGEERNRGNFPPRFSGRQFPNYSSELNVNALELEDSALYLCASSLFTGSSSPLHFGNGTRLTVT.

This chain connects TRBV19 to TRBJ1-5; maybe TRBD1 (6 bases). The ends were cut back, 5 bases at V and 3 bases at J, with 20 bases in the middle. The germline CDR1 and CDR2 sequences are LNHDA and SQIVND (reference sequence). The CDR3 is 17 residues long. The DNA for the CDR3 is TGTGCCAGTAGTTCCAATCCGGGACACCCAAACAATCAGCCCCAGCATTTT. It encodes CASSSNPGHPNNQPQHF.

This clone appeared a few times. The J gene is TRBJ1-2, the V gene TRBV9; a possible D gene is TRBD1 (5 bases). Germline loops: CDR1 SGDLS, CDR2 YYNGEE. The CDR3 loop spans 15 amino acids. With 0 bases removed from V and 8 bases from J, the gap between germline ends came to 17 bases. The CDR3 DNA is TGTGCCAGCAGCGTAGAATTTCAGGGCTCCCTAGGCTACACCTTC. Amino acid sequence: CASSVEFQGSLGYTF.

The gene calls are TRBV6-6 and TRBJ2-3, with 11 bases that match TRBD2. This CDR3 comprises 16 residues. Germline values: CDR1 MNHNY, CDR2 SVGAGI (reference sequence). J gave up 0 bases and V 5 bases, and 4 bases lay outside the gene matches. CDR3 residues: CASSPLAGASTDTQYF. The CDR3 DNA reads as TGTGCCAGCAGTCCACTAGCGGGGGCCAGCACAGATACGCAGTATTTT.

The chain joins TRBV7-2 to TRBJ2-1; TRBD2 matches at 12 bases. From germline, CDR1 is SGHTA and CDR2 FQGNSA. Germline trimming cut 4 bases from V and 8 bases from J; bases unmatched to any gene: 3. The CDR3 spans 14 residues. The CDR3 loop reads CASSSSGGADEQFF. The CDR3 bases are TGTGCCAGCAGCTCTAGCGGGGGGGCAGATGAGCAGTTCTTC.

The chain combines TRBV6-6 with TRBJ2-3; 15 bases map to TRBD2. V lost 7 bases to trimming and J lost 8 bases; unmatched junction nucleotides: 10. The CDR3 runs to 16 residues. Germline CDR1 is MNHNY and CDR2 is SVGAGI (reference sequence). The CDR3 DNA reads TGTGCCAGCACCACGGGACTAGCGGGAGGCCGGGGTACGCAGTATTTT. Translation: CASTTGLAGGRGTQYF.

This chain joins TRBV7-3 and TRBJ2-7, with TRBD2 matching 8 bases. V dropped 1 base and J dropped 5; count of bases not matched to a gene: 4. In germline, CDR1 is SGHTA, CDR2 FQGTGA. The CDR3 has 14 amino acids. CDR3 bases: TGTGCCAGCAGCTTAAACGGGAGGGGGGACGAGCAGTACTTC. Encoded protein: CASSLNGRGDEQYF. The variable domain in full, with the rest retrieved from reference TRBV7-3 and TRBJ2-7, is GAGVSQTPSNKVTEKGKYVELRCDPISGHTALYWYRQSLGQGPEFLIYFQGTGAADDSGLPNDRFFAVRPEGSVSTLKIQRTERGDSAVYLCASSLNGRGDEQYFGPGTRLTVT.

The chain couples TRBV5-4 to TRBJ1-1, with 8 positions matching TRBD1. Germline CDR1 is SGHNT and CDR2 is YYREEE (reference sequence). Trimming removed 2 bases from V and 5 bases from J; junction bases left unmatched: 11. CDR3 length: 16 residues. In DNA form, the CDR3 reads TGTGCCAGCAGCTTCGGGGTGAACAGGGGGAGGACTGAAGCTTTCTTT. This translates into CASSFGVNRGRTEAFF.

The V gene is TRBV30, the J gene TRBJ1-1, with D perhaps matching TRBD1 (5 bases). The CDR3 is made up of 17 amino acids. Germline CDR1 reads GTSNPN; CDR2 reads SVGIG (reference sequence). The germline V and J ends were trimmed by 0 bases and 6 bases, with 23 bases remaining between them. In DNA, the CDR3 is TGTGCCTGGAGTGTAAGGGGCCATATACTATGGGCGGCTGAAGCTTTCTTT. Translated, it gives CAWSVRGHILWAAEAFF.

This chain links TRBV5-4 with TRBJ2-2; 8 bases map to TRBD2. V was clipped by 0 bases and J by 4 bases; unmatched bases: 2. The germline gives CDR1 SGHNT, CDR2 YYREEE (reference sequence). The CDR3 runs 15 residues. Here the CDR3 reads CASSLVLAGTGELFF. CDR3 nucleotide sequence: TGTGCCAGCAGCTTGGTGCTAGCGGGCACCGGGGAGCTGTTTTTT.

The chain carries TRBV6-5 and TRBJ1-1, with unresolved D. Trimming pared 4 bases from V and 1 base from J, leaving 10 bases between. The V gene's germline CDR1 is MNHEY and CDR2 SVGAGI. CDR3 length: 14 amino acids. DNA for the CDR3: TGTGCCAGCAGTTTTTCGGAGACGAACACTGAAGCTTTCTTT. The encoded protein is CASSFSETNTEAFF.

The genes are TRBV28 and TRBJ1-6; TRBD1 matches 7 bases. Germline V lookup: CDR1 MDHEN, CDR2 SYDVKM. The V and J ends lost 6 bases and 9 bases, in that order; junction bases with no gene match: 8. The CDR3 sequence is 14 residues long. This CDR3 is CASSYRGLGSPLHF. DNA for the CDR3: TGTGCCAGCAGCTACAGGGGACTGGGTTCACCCCTCCACTTT. Using reference TRBV28 and TRBJ1-6 for the parts outside the CDR3, the full variable domain is DVKVTQSSRYLVKRTGEKVFLECVQDMDHENMFWYRQDPGLGLRLIYFSYDVKMKEKGDIPEGYSVSREKKERFSLILESASTNQTSMYLCASSYRGLGSPLHFGNGTRLTVT.

This sequence joins TRBV5-1 and TRBJ1-5; 8 positions agree with TRBD1. Germline CDR1 is SGHRS and CDR2 is YFSETQ. The V and J ends lost 4 bases and 0 bases, in that order; junction bases with no gene match: 6. The CDR3 extends over 16 amino acids. CDR3 sequence (DNA): TGCGCCAGCAGCGCCCGGACAGGGATTAGCAATCAGCCCCAGCATTTT. Its protein product is CASSARTGISNQPQHF.

The genes are TRBV11-2 and TRBJ2-7; 9 positions agree with TRBD2. Unmatched junction bases numbered 6, after V lost 3 bases and J lost 3 bases. From germline, CDR1 is SGHAT and CDR2 FQNNGV. The CDR3 sequence is 15 residues long. The CDR3 region has the DNA TGTGCCAGCAGCTTTCAACTAGCGGGTATCTACGAGCAGTACTTC. Its translation is CASSFQLAGIYEQYF.

This clone was recorded a few times. This chain links TRBV5-6 with TRBJ2-3; D is undetermined. V lost 4 bases to trimming and J lost 0 bases, with 15 bases between them. Germline CDR1 reads SGHDT; CDR2 reads YYEEEE. This CDR3 contains 16 residues. This chain's CDR3 is CASSRQVPPSTDTQYF. CDR3 bases: TGTGCCAGCAGCCGCCAGGTCCCTCCTAGCACAGATACGCAGTATTTT.

The V and J genes are TRBV5-1 and TRBJ2-3, with 9 bases identical to TRBD1. V shed 4 bases and J 0 bases; nucleotides not matched to a gene: 9. Germline CDR1 reads SGHRS; CDR2 reads YFSETQ. This CDR3 region has 17 residues. In DNA form, the CDR3 reads TGCGCCAGCAGCGGATCCGGGACAGGGCCGAGCACAGATACGCAGTATTTT. As protein: CASSGSGTGPSTDTQYF.

Here the CDR3 reads CASSLDGTGSNTIYF. Written as DNA, the CDR3 is TGCGCCAGCAGCTTGGATGGGACAGGGTCGAACACCATATATTTT. The rearrangement links TRBV5-1 to TRBJ1-3, with 9 bases that match TRBD1. The ends lost 0 bases at V and 7 bases at J; junction bases unmatched: 5. Germline lookup yields CDR1 SGHRS and CDR2 YFSETQ. This CDR3 spans 15 amino acids.

V gene TRBV28 combines with J gene TRBJ2-3; TRBD1 might be the D (5 bases). The V end lost 2 bases, the J end lost 0 bases, and 12 bases lay between the germline ends. Germline-derived CDR1 and CDR2 are MDHEN and SYDVKM. This CDR3 is 16 amino acids long. CDR3 amino acids: CASSLGSAGSTDTQYF. The CDR3, as DNA: TGTGCCAGCAGTTTAGGCTCGGCAGGGAGCACAGATACGCAGTATTTT.

The chain couples TRBV7-8 to TRBJ2-3; D is unclear. The CDR3 is made up of 14 amino acids. Trimming cost V 5 bases and J 2 bases, with 11 bases left between them. The germline V gene has CDR1 SGHVS and CDR2 FQNEAQ. CDR3 amino acids: CASSPGRDTDTQYF. The DNA for the CDR3 is TGTGCCAGCAGCCCCGGTCGCGACACAGATACGCAGTATTTT. The full variable domain, in which reference TRBV7-8 and TRBJ2-3 provide the parts outside the CDR3, is GAGVSQSPRYKVAKRGQDVALRCDPISGHVSLFWYQQALGQGPEFLTYFQNEAQLDKSGLPSDRFFAERPEGSVSTLKIQRTQQEDSAVYLCASSPGRDTDTQYFGPGTRLTVL.